These T cell receptor beta chains were read from a single sample in a study of T cell responses to AZD1222 COVID-19 vaccine. Some clones are missing from TCRdb's copy, which holds only in-frame ones; the method was immunoSEQ multiplex PCR. The sample gives roughly 140,000 clones, around nine tenths of which show up once; under 3.5% is in the top ten. The starting material was peripheral blood, obtained on day 0 of AZD1222 vaccination. These receptors came from an adult in good health. CDR3s include the opening cysteine and the closing phenylalanine or tryptophan. The D gene is left open where the match is weak. Clone size appears in some rows only: once, few, many, or a class for an expanded clone.

V: TRBV10-3
J: TRBJ1-5
D: TRBD1
size: -
CDR3: CAISESGQGNQPQHF
DNA: TGTGCCATCAGTGAGTCGGGACAGGGGAATCAGCCCCAGCATTTT

V: TRBV3-1/TRBV3-2
J: TRBJ1-5
D: TRBD1
size: few
CDR3: CASSQQTGGGPQHF
DNA: TGTGCCAGCAGCCAGCAGACAGGGGGAGGGCCCCAGCATTTT

V: TRBV4-1
J: TRBJ2-3
D: TRBD1
size: -
CDR3: CASSQVGQAWGDTQYF
DNA: TGCGCCAGCAGCCAGGTCGGACAGGCTTGGGGGGATACGCAGTATTTT

V: TRBV20-1
J: TRBJ2-7
D: TRBD2
size: -
CDR3: CSASLPGTSTSEQYF
DNA: TGCAGTGCTAGTCTCCCCGGGACTAGTACCTCCGAGCAGTACTTC

V: TRBV5-4
J: TRBJ2-3
D: TRBD2
size: large
CDR3: CASPRGRGTTDTQYF
DNA: TGTGCCAGCCCCCGCGGGAGGGGAACCACAGATACGCAGTATTTT

V: TRBV11-2
J: TRBJ1-1
D: -
size: -
CDR3: CASSLANTEAFF
DNA: TGTGCCAGCAGCTTAGCGAACACTGAAGCTTTCTTT

V: TRBV5-5
J: TRBJ1-3
D: -
size: -
CDR3: CASSLEQYSGNTIYF
DNA: TGTGCCAGCAGCTTGGAACAGTACTCTGGAAACACCATATATTTT

V: TRBV29-1
J: TRBJ2-1
D: TRBD2
size: -
CDR3: CSVEGVAGGNEQFF
DNA: TGCAGCGTCGAGGGCGTAGCGGGAGGCAATGAGCAGTTCTTC

V: TRBV5-1
J: TRBJ2-1
D: TRBD2
size: -
CDR3: CASSLDLAGEVEQFF
DNA: TGCGCCAGCAGCTTGGATCTAGCGGGAGAGGTTGAGCAGTTCTTC

V: TRBV3-1/TRBV3-2
J: TRBJ2-7
D: -
size: -
CDR3: CASSQVKRVAQYEQYF
DNA: TGTGCCAGCAGCCAAGTAAAGCGGGTGGCACAATACGAGCAGTACTTC

V: TRBV30
J: TRBJ2-6
D: TRBD2
size: once
CDR3: CACMTSGINSGANVLTF
DNA: TGTGCCTGCATGACTAGCGGGATTAATTCTGGGGCCAACGTCCTGACTTTC

V: TRBV18
J: TRBJ2-4
D: -
size: -
CDR3: CASSPPFEQGKNIQYF
DNA: TGTGCCAGCTCACCACCGTTCGAACAGGGCAAAAACATTCAGTACTTC

V: TRBV7-4
J: TRBJ2-2
D: TRBD1
size: -
CDR3: CASTLQGQGARRELFF
DNA: TGTGCCAGCACCCTCCAGGGACAGGGGGCCCGTAGGGAGCTGTTTTTT

V: TRBV7-8
J: TRBJ2-2
D: -
size: -
CDR3: CASRSRGGRDTGELFF
DNA: TGTGCCAGCAGGTCCCGGGGCGGCAGGGACACCGGGGAGCTGTTTTTT

V: TRBV28
J: TRBJ1-5
D: -
size: -
CDR3: CASSLRVRNQPQHF
DNA: TGTGCCAGCAGTTTGCGGGTGCGCAATCAGCCCCAGCATTTT

V: TRBV28
J: TRBJ2-5
D: -
size: -
CDR3: CASSLGGSGTQYF
DNA: TGTGCCAGCAGTCTGGGAGGCTCAGGGACCCAGTACTTC

V: TRBV7-9
J: TRBJ1-1
D: -
size: -
CDR3: CASSSLNRDEAFF
DNA: TGTGCCAGCAGCTCATTGAACAGGGACGAAGCTTTCTTT

V: TRBV5-4
J: TRBJ2-3
D: TRBD1
size: -
CDR3: CASSLVGQGFTDTQYF
DNA: TGTGCCAGCAGCTTGGTCGGACAGGGCTTTACAGATACGCAGTATTTT

V: TRBV6-5
J: TRBJ2-3
D: TRBD1
size: -
CDR3: CASSFYRGTDTQYF
DNA: TGTGCCAGCAGTTTTTACAGGGGTACAGATACGCAGTATTTT

V: TRBV6-5
J: TRBJ2-7
D: -
size: -
CDR3: CASSYERSNSEQYF
DNA: TGTGCCAGCAGTTACGAGAGAAGCAATTCCGAGCAGTACTTC

V: TRBV7-2
J: TRBJ2-1
D: TRBD2
size: -
CDR3: CASSRPLGLAGGTEQFF
DNA: TGTGCCAGCAGCCGCCCCTTGGGGCTAGCGGGAGGGACCGAGCAGTTCTTC

V: TRBV6-2/TRBV6-3
J: TRBJ2-3
D: TRBD2
size: few
CDR3: CASSSSGAGDTQYF
DNA: TGTGCCAGCAGCTCTAGCGGGGCTGGAGATACGCAGTATTTT

V: TRBV4-3
J: TRBJ1-1
D: -
size: -
CDR3: CASSLDSVDPAFF
DNA: TGCGCCAGCAGCCTCGACAGTGTGGACCCGGCTTTCTTT

V: TRBV9
J: TRBJ2-3
D: -
size: -
CDR3: CASSVGSSRNTQYF
DNA: TGTGCCAGCAGCGTAGGATCATCTAGGAATACGCAGTATTTT

V: TRBV10-3
J: TRBJ1-5
D: -
size: once
CDR3: CAISESRNSNQPQHF
DNA: TGTGCCATCAGTGAGTCGAGGAATAGCAATCAGCCCCAGCATTTT

V: TRBV19
J: TRBJ1-1
D: TRBD1
size: few
CDR3: CASGRGPGTFF
DNA: TGTGCCAGTGGAAGGGGGCCGGGGACTTTCTTT

V: TRBV18
J: TRBJ1-4
D: -
size: -
CDR3: CASSPRPVNEKLFF
DNA: TGTGCCAGCTCACCTAGACCGGTAAATGAAAAACTGTTTTTT

V: TRBV5-1
J: TRBJ1-1
D: TRBD1
size: -
CDR3: CASSLQGAQTEAFF
DNA: TGCGCCAGCAGCTTACAGGGGGCGCAGACTGAAGCTTTCTTT

V: TRBV19
J: TRBJ2-1
D: TRBD2
size: -
CDR3: CASRTSGGDEQFF
DNA: TGTGCCAGTAGAACTAGCGGAGGGGATGAGCAGTTCTTC

V: TRBV4-3
J: TRBJ2-1
D: -
size: -
CDR3: CASSQIGTPYNYEQFF
DNA: TGCGCCAGCAGCCAAATCGGGACTCCATACAATTATGAGCAGTTCTTC

V: TRBV4-3
J: TRBJ1-3
D: -
size: once
CDR3: CASSLEGPRAGNTIYF
DNA: TGCGCCAGCAGCCTGGAGGGTCCGCGGGCTGGAAACACCATATATTTT

V: TRBV6-5
J: TRBJ2-1
D: -
size: -
CDR3: CASSYSILESNEQFF
DNA: TGTGCCAGCAGTTACTCGATATTAGAAAGCAATGAGCAGTTCTTC

V: TRBV30
J: TRBJ1-1
D: -
size: once
CDR3: CAWSDISRTEAFF
DNA: TGTGCCTGGAGCGACATAAGTCGGACTGAAGCTTTCTTT

V: TRBV10-1
J: TRBJ2-1
D: -
size: -
CDR3: CASSEGVYNEQFF
DNA: TGCGCCAGCAGTGAGGGGGTCTACAATGAGCAGTTCTTC

V: TRBV18
J: TRBJ1-3
D: -
size: -
CDR3: CASSAAGAISIYF
DNA: TGTGCCAGCTCAGCCGCCGGGGCAATCTCCATATATTTT

V: TRBV3-1/TRBV3-2
J: TRBJ2-1
D: -
size: -
CDR3: CASSQPIPSSNEQFF
DNA: TGTGCCAGCAGCCAACCAATCCCGAGCAGCAATGAGCAGTTCTTC

V: TRBV7-7
J: TRBJ2-1
D: TRBD1
size: -
CDR3: CASSFGTEADEQFF
DNA: TGTGCCAGCAGCTTTGGGACAGAGGCTGATGAGCAGTTCTTC

V: TRBV2
J: TRBJ1-5
D: -
size: -
CDR3: CASSTRENSNQPQHF
DNA: TGTGCCAGCAGTACCCGTGAGAATAGCAATCAGCCCCAGCATTTT

V: TRBV4-1
J: TRBJ1-4
D: -
size: -
CDR3: CASSALGQNEKLFF
DNA: TGCGCCAGCAGCGCCCTTGGACAGAATGAAAAACTGTTTTTT

V: TRBV6-5
J: TRBJ2-1
D: TRBD2
size: -
CDR3: CASSYPSGSGNEQFF
DNA: TGTGCCAGCAGTTACCCTAGCGGGAGTGGTAATGAGCAGTTCTTC

V: TRBV6-2/TRBV6-3
J: TRBJ2-7
D: -
size: -
CDR3: CASSAGQSSYEQYF
DNA: TGTGCCAGCAGTGCGGGACAGTCTTCCTACGAGCAGTACTTC

V: TRBV18
J: TRBJ2-7
D: -
size: once
CDR3: CASSRGLPLGTSYEQYF
DNA: TGTGCCAGCTCACGGGGACTCCCCTTGGGAACCTCCTACGAGCAGTACTTC

V: TRBV29-1
J: TRBJ1-5
D: -
size: -
CDR3: CSVAGFEEPQHF
DNA: TGCAGCGTTGCAGGGTTTGAGGAGCCCCAGCATTTT

V: TRBV2
J: TRBJ2-4
D: TRBD1
size: -
CDR3: CASTPGQGVSGGAKNIQYF
DNA: TGTGCCAGCACCCCGGGACAGGGGGTTTCGGGCGGAGCCAAAAACATTCAGTACTTC

V: TRBV4-2
J: TRBJ2-1
D: -
size: -
CDR3: CASSQERLFYEQFF
DNA: TGTGCCAGCAGCCAAGAGCGTCTGTTCTATGAGCAGTTCTTC

V: TRBV2
J: TRBJ1-2
D: TRBD1
size: -
CDR3: CASRQGEAYGYTF
DNA: TGTGCCAGTCGACAGGGGGAAGCCTATGGCTACACCTTC